This T cell receptor beta chain emerged from a study of T cell changes during pregnancy in multiple sclerosis. Sequencing used immunoSEQ multiplex PCR; TCRdb keeps in-frame clones, though not all of them. Of 100,000 to 110,000 clones in the sample, about 90% were seen once. This CDR3 is built from 15 residues. Germline V gene sequence: CDR1 MNHEY, CDR2 SVGAGI. V shed 0 bases and J 2 bases; nucleotides not matched to a gene: 4. Sequencing was performed on peripheral blood, taken after pregnancy. This clonotype was sampled from a female donor with multiple sclerosis, enrolled in a pregnancy study. This chain joins TRBV6-5 and TRBJ2-7; TRBD1 matches at 7 bases. CDR3: CASSYSRGLPYEQYF. In DNA form, the CDR3 reads TGTGCCAGCAGTTACTCGAGGGGGCTGCCCTACGAGCAGTACTTC.